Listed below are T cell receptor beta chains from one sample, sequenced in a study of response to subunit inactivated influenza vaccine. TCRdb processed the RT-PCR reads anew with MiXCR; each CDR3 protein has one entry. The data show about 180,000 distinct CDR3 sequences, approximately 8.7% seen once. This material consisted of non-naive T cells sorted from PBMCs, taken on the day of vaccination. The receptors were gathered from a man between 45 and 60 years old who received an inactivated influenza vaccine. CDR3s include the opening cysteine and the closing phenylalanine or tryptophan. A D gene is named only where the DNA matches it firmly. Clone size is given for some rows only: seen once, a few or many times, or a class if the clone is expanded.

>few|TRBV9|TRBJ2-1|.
TGTGTCAGCAGCGGAGGACAGCGTTCCTACAATGAGCAGTTCTTC
CVSSGGQRSYNEQFF
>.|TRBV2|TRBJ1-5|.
TGTGCCAGCAGTGGAGCGCGGGGATCCCAGCATTTT
CASSGARGSQHF
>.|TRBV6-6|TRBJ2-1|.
TGTGCCAGCAGTTATTCCGGGGAGTTTGAGCAGTTCTTC
CASSYSGEFEQFF
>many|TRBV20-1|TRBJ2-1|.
TGCAGTGCTAGAGATTTCGGCGTGAGCTCCTACAATGAGCAGTTCTTC
CSARDFGVSSYNEQFF
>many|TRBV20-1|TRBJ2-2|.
TGCAGTGCTGTAGAGCAAAACACCGGGGAGCTGTTTTTT
CSAVEQNTGELFF
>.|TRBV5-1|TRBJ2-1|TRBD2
TGCGCCAGCAGCTTGGTGACTAGCGGGGCCTACAATGAGCAGTTCTTC
CASSLVTSGAYNEQFF
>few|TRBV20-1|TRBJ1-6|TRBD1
TGCAGTGCCGGCCCGACAGGGAGCTCCTATAATTCACCCCTCCACTTT
CSAGPTGSSYNSPLHF
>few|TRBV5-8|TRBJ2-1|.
TGTGCCAGCAGCTTGCCCCGGGGCGGGTGGGTGCAGTTCTTC
CASSLPRGGWVQFF
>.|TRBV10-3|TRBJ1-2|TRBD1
TGTGCCATCAGCTCACCACAACAGGGGGACTATGGCTACACCTTC
CAISSPQQGDYGYTF
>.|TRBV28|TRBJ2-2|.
TGTGCCAGCGCGGTCGAGAACACCGGGGAGCTGTTTTTT
CASAVENTGELFF
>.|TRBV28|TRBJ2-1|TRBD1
TGTGCCAGCGGGCTCAGGGGGCCTGAGCAGTTCTTC
CASGLRGPEQFF
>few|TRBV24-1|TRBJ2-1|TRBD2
TGTGCCACCAGTGATCCAGGGACTAGCGGTTCCTACAATGAGCAGTTCTTC
CATSDPGTSGSYNEQFF
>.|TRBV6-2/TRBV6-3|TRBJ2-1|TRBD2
TGTGCCAGCAGCCGGACTAGCTCCTACAATGAGCAGTTCTTC
CASSRTSSYNEQFF
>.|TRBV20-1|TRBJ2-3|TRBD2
TGCAGTGCTAGAGGCCGGGACCGGGGGGGAGATACGCAGTATTTT
CSARGRDRGGDTQYF
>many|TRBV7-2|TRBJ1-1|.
TGTGCCAGCAGCCTCCAGGGAGGTACTGAAGCTTTCTTT
CASSLQGGTEAFF
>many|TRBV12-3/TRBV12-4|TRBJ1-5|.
TGTGCCAGCACCCGAGGGGGATTTCAGCCCCAGCATTTT
CASTRGGFQPQHF
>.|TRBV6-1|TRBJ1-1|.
TGTGCCAGCAGTGAAGGGGCAGATACTGAAGCTTTCTTT
CASSEGADTEAFF
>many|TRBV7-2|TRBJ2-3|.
TGTGCCAGCAGCTTAGGGACCTCCAGGGCGGCAGATACGCAGTATTTT
CASSLGTSRAADTQYF
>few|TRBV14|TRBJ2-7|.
TGTGCCAGCAGCCAGGGGACGGCCTACGAGCAGTACTTC
CASSQGTAYEQYF
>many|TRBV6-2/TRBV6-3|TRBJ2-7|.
TGTGCCAGCAGTTACTCGATCGCGGGGATGACCTACGAGCAGTACTTC
CASSYSIAGMTYEQYF
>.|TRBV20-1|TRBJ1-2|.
TGCAGTGCTAGAGATACCGGGGACAACTATGGCTACACCTTC
CSARDTGDNYGYTF
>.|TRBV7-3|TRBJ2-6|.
TGTGCCAGCAGCTTAAGTGCGGGCTCTGGGGCCAACGTCCTGACTTTC
CASSLSAGSGANVLTF
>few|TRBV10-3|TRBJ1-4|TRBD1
TGTGCCATCAGTCACCCGGACAGGGGGAATGAAAAACTGTTTTTT
CAISHPDRGNEKLFF
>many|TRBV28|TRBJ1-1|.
TGTGCCAGCAGTTTGGTTCGGCCGAACACTGAAGCTTTCTTT
CASSLVRPNTEAFF
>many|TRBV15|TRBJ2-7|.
TGTGCCACCAGCAGAGGGGCCCGGGCCTACGAGCAGTACTTC
CATSRGARAYEQYF
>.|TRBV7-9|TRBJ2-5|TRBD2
TGTGCCAGCAGCTTCGGTAGCGGGATAGAGACCCAGTACTTC
CASSFGSGIETQYF
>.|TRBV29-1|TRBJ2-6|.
TGCAGCGTGGAAACAAGGGACTCTGGGGCCAACGTCCTGACTTTC
CSVETRDSGANVLTF
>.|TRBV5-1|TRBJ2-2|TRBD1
TGCGCCAGCAGCTCGGGACAGGCGAGCACCGGGGAGCTGTTTTTT
CASSSGQASTGELFF
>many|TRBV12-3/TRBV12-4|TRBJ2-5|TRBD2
TGTGCCAGCAGGCGTACTAGCGGGAACCCCCTTAGGGAGACCCAGTACTTC
CASRRTSGNPLRETQYF
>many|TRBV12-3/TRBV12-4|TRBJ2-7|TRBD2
TGTGCCAGCAGAGCCGGGAGGTACTCCTACGAGCAGTACTTC
CASRAGRYSYEQYF
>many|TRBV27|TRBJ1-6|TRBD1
TGTGCCAGCAGGATACAGGGGTTTTCGCATAATTCACCCCTCCACTTT
CASRIQGFSHNSPLHF
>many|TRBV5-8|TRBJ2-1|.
TGTGCCAGCACCCTCCGGGCAGGGCGGGATGAGCAGTTCTTC
CASTLRAGRDEQFF
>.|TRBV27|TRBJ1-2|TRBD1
TGTGCCAGCAGTTCACTGACAGGGGTGCGGTATGGCTACACCTTC
CASSSLTGVRYGYTF
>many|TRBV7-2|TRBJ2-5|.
TGTGCCAGCAGAGGGTTCGGACAAGAGACCCAGTACTTC
CASRGFGQETQYF
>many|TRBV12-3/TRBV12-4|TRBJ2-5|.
TGTGCCAGCAGTCCCGCGGAGACCCAGTACTTC
CASSPAETQYF
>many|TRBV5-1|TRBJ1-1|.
TGCGCCAGCACGGGGGAGAACGAAGCTTTCTTT
CASTGENEAFF
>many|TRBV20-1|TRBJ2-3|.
TGCAGTGCTAGAAGCCCCCGAGGCGCCACAGATACGCAGTATTTT
CSARSPRGATDTQYF
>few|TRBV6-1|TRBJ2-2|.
TGTGCCAGCCGTCCCCGCGCGAACACCGGGGAGCTGTTTTTT
CASRPRANTGELFF
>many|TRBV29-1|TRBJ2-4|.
TGCAGCGTACTGGGCGGGACTGGAAAGATTCAGTACTTC
CSVLGGTGKIQYF
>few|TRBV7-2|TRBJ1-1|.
TGTGCCAGCAGCAGAGGGGCGCGGACTGAAGCTTTCTTT
CASSRGARTEAFF
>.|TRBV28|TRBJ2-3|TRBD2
TGTGCCTGCGAAACGGGGGGGGGCCGTAAGCAGTATTTT
CACETGGGRKQYF
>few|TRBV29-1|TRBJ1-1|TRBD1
TGCAGCGTTGCGTACCGGGACAGTGAAGCTTTCTTT
CSVAYRDSEAFF
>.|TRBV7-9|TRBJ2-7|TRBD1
TGTGCCAGCAGCTTAGCTAACAGGGGCCCCCTGGGCGAGCAGTACTTC
CASSLANRGPLGEQYF